This T cell receptor (beta chain) is drawn from a study of T cell responses to AZD1222 COVID-19 vaccine. Study-wide points: Just six AZD1222 recipients were seropositive at baseline. Vaccination with two AZD1222 doses was followed by a rise in Spike-specific TCR breadth and depth.

Generated by immunoSEQ multiplex PCR, the TCRdb table keeps only in-frame clones and is missing some. The table lists about 94,000 clones, around 85% of them singletons. On this clone: Its antigen is not known.

V was clipped by 7 bases and J by 3 bases, with 7 bases between them. Germline CDR1 MDHEN, CDR2 SYDVKM. This CDR3 is built from 11 residues. This clonotype was obtained from an adult who received the AZD1222 COVID-19 vaccine. This specimen was peripheral blood, taken 28 days after the second AZD1222 dose. The gene calls are TRBV28 and TRBJ2-7; D gene unclear. CDR3 sequence reads: CASNRFYEQYF. CDR3 nucleotide sequence: TGTGCCAGCAACCGATTCTACGAGCAGTACTTC.